This T cell receptor (beta chain) originates from a study of blood T cells in healthy people across ages. Germline loops: CDR1 MRHNA, CDR2 SNTAGT. The CDR3 runs to 17 residues. The V gene end was trimmed by 2 bases and the J gene end by 4 bases; junction bases not matched to a gene: 10. Then a second PCR, running roughly 7 to 11 cycles, was carried out with a sample-barcoded 5' primer and a J-beta primer mix. TCRdb itself ran the 5' RACE reads through MiXCR, one entry per CDR3 protein. The sample has fewer than 700,000 distinct CDR3 sequences, roughly two fifths seen once. V and J are TRBV6-4 and TRBJ2-3, with 9 nucleotides matching TRBD1. Sequencing was performed on blood. The origin of this receptor is a man aged 80 or over in good health. CDR3 protein: CASSDQGQGHTADTQYF. The CDR3 region has the DNA TGTGCCAGCAGTGACCAGGGACAGGGCCACACGGCAGATACGCAGTATTTT.